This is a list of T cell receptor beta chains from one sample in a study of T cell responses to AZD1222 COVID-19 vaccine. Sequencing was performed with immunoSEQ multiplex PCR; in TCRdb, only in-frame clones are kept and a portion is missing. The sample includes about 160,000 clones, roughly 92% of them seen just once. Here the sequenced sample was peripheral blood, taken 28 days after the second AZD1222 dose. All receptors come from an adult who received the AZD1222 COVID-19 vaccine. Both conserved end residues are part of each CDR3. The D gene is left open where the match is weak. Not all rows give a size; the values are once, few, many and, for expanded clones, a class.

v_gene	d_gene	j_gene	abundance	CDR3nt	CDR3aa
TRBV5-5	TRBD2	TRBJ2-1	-	TGTGCCAGCAGACAAGATCCGGGACTAGAGCAGTTCTTC	CASRQDPGLEQFF
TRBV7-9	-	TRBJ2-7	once	TGTGCCAGCAGCAAAGAGGGGCGGTCTAACCACGAGCAGTACTTC	CASSKEGRSNHEQYF
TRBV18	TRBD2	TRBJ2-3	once	TGTGCCAGCTCACCACTGACTAGCGGGAAAGATACGCAGTATTTT	CASSPLTSGKDTQYF
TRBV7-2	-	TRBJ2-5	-	TGTGCCAGCGGGACACCGTCCTCCCAAATTCAAGAGACCCAGTACTTC	CASGTPSSQIQETQYF
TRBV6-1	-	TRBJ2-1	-	TGTGCCAGCAGTGAGCCCCTGGAGGGATGGCGCTACAATGAGCAGTTCTTC	CASSEPLEGWRYNEQFF
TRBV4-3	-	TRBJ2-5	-	TGCGCCAGCAGCCAAGATAATTTCGGGCAGGAAGGGTTAGACTTC	CASSQDNFGQEGLDF
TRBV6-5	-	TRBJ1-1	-	TGTGCCAGCAGTTACTCGCGGGGGTTCACTGAAGCTTTCTTT	CASSYSRGFTEAFF
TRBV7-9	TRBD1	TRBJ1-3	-	TGTGCCAGCAGCTTAATCGGGACAGCTGGAAACACCATATATTTT	CASSLIGTAGNTIYF
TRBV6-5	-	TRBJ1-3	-	TGTGCCAGCATCCCCAATCTTCGAAACACCATATATTTT	CASIPNLRNTIYF
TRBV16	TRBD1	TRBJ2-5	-	TGTGCCAGCAGCCAATCTTCCACAGGGGGCGGTGAGACCCAGTACTTC	CASSQSSTGGGETQYF
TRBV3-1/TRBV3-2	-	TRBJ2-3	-	TGTGCCAGCAGCCAAGTGTACAAGGATACGCAGTATTTT	CASSQVYKDTQYF
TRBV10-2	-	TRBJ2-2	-	TGCGCCAGCCGGGAGAACACCGGGGAGCTGTTTTTT	CASRENTGELFF
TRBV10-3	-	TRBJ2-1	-	TGTGCCATCAGTGAGGCCCTGACTAGTCAAAGGATTTCCTACAATGAGCAGTTCTTC	CAISEALTSQRISYNEQFF
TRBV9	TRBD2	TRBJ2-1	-	TGTGCCAGCAGCCCTTACTTACTAGCGACAATTCAGAGCTCCTACAATGAGCAGTTCTTC	CASSPYLLATIQSSYNEQFF
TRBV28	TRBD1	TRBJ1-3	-	TGTGCCAGCAGTTCCCCAGGGGGCGCCGGAAACACCATATATTTT	CASSSPGGAGNTIYF
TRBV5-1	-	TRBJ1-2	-	TGCGCCAGCAGGGAGGGGACAAATTCTAACTATGGCTACACCTTC	CASREGTNSNYGYTF
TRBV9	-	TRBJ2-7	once	TGTGCCAGCAGCCCACTTGGAGTCAACTCCTACGAGCAGTACTTC	CASSPLGVNSYEQYF
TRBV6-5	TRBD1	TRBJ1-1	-	TGTGCCAGCAGTTACTCGACTCCACGGACAGGATTTGAAGCTTTCTTT	CASSYSTPRTGFEAFF
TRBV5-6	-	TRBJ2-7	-	TGTGCCAGCAGCTATGAGACGACAGTCTCCTACGAGCAGTACTTC	CASSYETTVSYEQYF
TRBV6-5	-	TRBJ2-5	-	TGTGCCAGCAGTTACAGCCAAGAGACCCAGTACTTC	CASSYSQETQYF
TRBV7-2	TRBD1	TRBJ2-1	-	TGTGCCAGCAGACCTGGTGGACAGGCTAAGATCAATGAGCAGTTCTTC	CASRPGGQAKINEQFF
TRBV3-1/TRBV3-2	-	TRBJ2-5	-	TGTGCCAGCAGCCGAGACGAGGGGGAACTGGTGGCCCAGTACTTC	CASSRDEGELVAQYF
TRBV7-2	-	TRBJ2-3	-	TGTGCCAGCAGCTTAGGGGGCCGGAGGGAGGCAGATACGCAGTATTTT	CASSLGGRREADTQYF
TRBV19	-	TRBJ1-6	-	TGTGCCAGTAGTATAAGGGACTCTAATTCACCCCTCCACTTT	CASSIRDSNSPLHF
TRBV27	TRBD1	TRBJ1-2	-	TGTGCCAGCAGCATGACCGGGACAGGGGGCGACGGCTACACCTTC	CASSMTGTGGDGYTF
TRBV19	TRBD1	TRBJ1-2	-	TGTGCCAGTAACCTGGGACAGGGGATCTCTGGCTACACCTTC	CASNLGQGISGYTF
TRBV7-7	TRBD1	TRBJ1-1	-	TGTGCCAGCAGCAAAATAACACTCCAGGGGGGCACTGAAGCTTTCTTT	CASSKITLQGGTEAFF
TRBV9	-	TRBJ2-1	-	TGTGCCAGCAGCGTAGTTAGGACAATATACAATGAGCAGTTCTTC	CASSVVRTIYNEQFF